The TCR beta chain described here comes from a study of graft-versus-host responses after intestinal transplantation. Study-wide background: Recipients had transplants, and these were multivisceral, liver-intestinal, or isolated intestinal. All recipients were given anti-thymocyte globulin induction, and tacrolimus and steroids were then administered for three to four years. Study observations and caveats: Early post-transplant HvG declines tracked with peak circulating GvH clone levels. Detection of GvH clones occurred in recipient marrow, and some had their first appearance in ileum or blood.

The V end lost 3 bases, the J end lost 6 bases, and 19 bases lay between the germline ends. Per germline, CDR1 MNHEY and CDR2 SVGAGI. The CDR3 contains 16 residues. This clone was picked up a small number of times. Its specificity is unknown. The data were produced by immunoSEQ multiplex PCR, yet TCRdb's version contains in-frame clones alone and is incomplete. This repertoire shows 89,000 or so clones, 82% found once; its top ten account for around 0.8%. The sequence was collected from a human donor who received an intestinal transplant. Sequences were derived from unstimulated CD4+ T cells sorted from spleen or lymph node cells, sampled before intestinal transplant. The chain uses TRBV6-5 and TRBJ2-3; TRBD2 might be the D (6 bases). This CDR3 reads CASSYQPGGALDTQYF. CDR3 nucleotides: TGTGCCAGCAGTTATCAGCCGGGCGGGGCACTCGATACGCAGTATTTT.